This T cell receptor (beta chain) was recorded in a study of blood T cell repertoires in COVID-19. Across the whole study: Sites in the United States, Italy and Spain provided acute and convalescent COVID-19 samples. In each case, the material was cDNA or gDNA derived from T cells, B-cell-depleted T cells, or PBMCs.

This CDR3 is 14 amino acids long. Germline trimming cut 6 bases from V and 8 bases from J; bases unmatched to any gene: 6. Germline values: CDR1 LNHDA, CDR2 SQIVND (reference sequence). Original handling: Estimation of nucleated cell counts relied on the amplification of reference gene primers. This table comes from immunoSEQ multiplex PCR, and its TCRdb copy is limited to in-frame clones, with some not included. Clone size and V and J calls were adopted from that table, with D and trimming inferred from the DNA. The repertoire holds about 87,000 clones, with over 75% as singletons. The chain couples TRBV19 to TRBJ1-4, with 10 bases aligning to TRBD1. The sample taken for sequencing was peripheral blood. This receptor was taken from an older woman with acute or convalescent COVID-19. The CDR3 coding sequence is TGTGCCAGTAGGGGGGACAGGGGAGGCGAAAAACTGTTTTTT. Encoded protein: CASRGDRGGEKLFF.